These 2 T cell receptor beta chains were all obtained from the same sample, sequenced in a study of human T cells and chemical hapten exposure. TCRdb re-called the RACE reads with MiXCR, one entry per CDR3 protein. The sample contains about 120,000 distinct CDR3 sequences, roughly 10% of which appear only once. The time point: patch test 3, about 24 weeks after DPC sensitization. As for treatment: therapeutic diphenylcyclopropenone sensitization with weekly scalp DPC. Source: whole blood, taken in connection with sensitization to the hapten diphenylcyclopropenone (DPC). The origin of the receptors is a woman between 45 and 65 years old with alopecia areata. Some clones in this sample may be carry-over from other donors' samples.

The V call is TRBV7-7, the J call TRBJ1-5; the D is unclear. Trimming stripped 6 bases from V and 3 bases from J, with 18 bases between. Germline V lookup: CDR1 SSHAT, CDR2 FNYEAQ (reference sequence). The CDR3 consists of 16 residues. DNA for the CDR3: TGTGCCAGCAGTCTCCCGGGGAGTCTCAACAATCAGCCCCAGCATTTT. Translation: CASSLPGSLNNQPQHF. The full variable domain, completed using reference TRBV7-7 and TRBJ1-5, is GAGVSQSPRYKVTKRGQDVTLRCDPISSHATLYWYQQALGQGPEFLTYFNYEAQPDKSGLPSDRFSAERPEGSISTLTIQRTEQRDSAMYRCASSLPGSLNNQPQHFGDGTRLSIL.

The chain uses TRBV29-1 and TRBJ2-7, with 7 bases identical to TRBD1. The trim removed 0 bases at V and 8 bases at J, leaving 7 bases unmatched. Per the germline V gene, CDR1 is SQVTM and CDR2 is ANQGSEA. The CDR3 runs to 13 residues. This CDR3 reads CSVEEADRVQQYF. CDR3 bases: TGCAGCGTTGAAGAAGCAGACAGGGTTCAGCAGTACTTC.